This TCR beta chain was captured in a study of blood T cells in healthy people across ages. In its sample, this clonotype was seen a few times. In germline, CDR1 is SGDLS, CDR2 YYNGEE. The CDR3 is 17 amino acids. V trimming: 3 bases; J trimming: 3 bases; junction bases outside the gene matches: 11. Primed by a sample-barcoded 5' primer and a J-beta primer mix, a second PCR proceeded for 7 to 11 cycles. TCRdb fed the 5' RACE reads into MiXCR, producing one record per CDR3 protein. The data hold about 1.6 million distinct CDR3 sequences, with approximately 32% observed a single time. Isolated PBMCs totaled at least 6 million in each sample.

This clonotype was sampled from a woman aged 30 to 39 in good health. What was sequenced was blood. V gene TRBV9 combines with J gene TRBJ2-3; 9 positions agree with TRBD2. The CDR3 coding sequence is TGTGCCAGCAGCGCGAGATTTAGCGGGGGACCTACAGATACGCAGTATTTT. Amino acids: CASSARFSGGPTDTQYF.